What follows are 20 T cell receptor beta chains derived from one specimen sequenced in a study of human T cells and chemical hapten exposure. A single record per CDR3 protein comes from TCRdb applying MiXCR to the RACE reads. The repertoire has just under 350,000 distinct CDR3 sequences, around 7% of them found once; the top ten carry approximately 8%. Time point described: patch test 1, 2 weeks after DPC sensitization. Described treatment: therapeutic diphenylcyclopropenone sensitization with weekly scalp DPC. Source: whole blood, taken in connection with sensitization to the hapten diphenylcyclopropenone (DPC). These TCRs come from a woman aged 18-35 years with alopecia areata. Some clones in this sample may be carry-over from other donors' samples.

In its sample, this clonotype was seen many times. V usage is TRBV20-1 and J usage is TRBJ2-1; D remains unclear. V shed 4 bases and J shed 0 bases, with 10 bases lying between them. This CDR3 contains 14 residues. CDR1 is DFQATT, CDR2 SNEGSKA, per germline (reference sequence). CDR3 coding DNA: TGCAGTGCTAATCTAGGCGTCTCCTACAATGAGCAGTTCTTC. This translates into CSANLGVSYNEQFF.

The V gene is TRBV7-9, the J gene TRBJ2-1; 9 bases match TRBD2. The V and J ends lost 2 bases and 2 bases, in that order; junction bases with no gene match: 10. This CDR3 region has 18 residues. Germline CDR1 SEHNR, CDR2 FQNEAQ (reference sequence). In nucleotides, the CDR3 is TGTGCCAGCAGCTTAAACGCGGGGGGGCCGGGCACCTACAATGAGCAGTTCTTC. This gives the protein CASSLNAGGPGTYNEQFF.

There are a few counts of this clonotype. The V gene is TRBV7-2, the J gene TRBJ1-2; D gene uncertain. The V gene lost 5 bases and the J gene lost 1 base, with 5 bases spanning the gap. In germline, CDR1 is SGHTA, CDR2 FQGNSA. The CDR3 consists of 12 residues. CDR3 DNA: TGTGCCAGCAGCAACCGTAACTATGGCTACACCTTC. Translation: CASSNRNYGYTF. The full variable domain, its missing parts supplied by reference TRBV7-2 and TRBJ1-2, is GAGVSQSPSNKVTEKGKDVELRCDPISGHTALYWYRQSLGQGLEFLIYFQGNSAPDKSGLPSDRFSAERTGGSVSTLTIQRTQQEDSAVYLCASSNRNYGYTFGSGTRLTVV.

The chain is built from TRBV5-1 and TRBJ2-3; D unclear. V gave up 2 bases and J gave up 2 bases, with 9 bases separating them. The CDR3 extends over 14 amino acids. Germline CDR1 reads SGHRS; CDR2 reads YFSETQ. The CDR3 is CASSFETVTDTQYF. The CDR3 DNA is TGCGCCAGCAGCTTCGAGACTGTCACAGATACGCAGTATTTT.

There are many counts of this clonotype. V is TRBV7-8 and J is TRBJ1-2; 8 bases align to TRBD1. J was trimmed by 6 bases and V by 6 bases; bases with no gene match: 9. There are 14 residues in the CDR3. Germline loops: CDR1 SGHVS, CDR2 FQNEAQ. CDR3: CASSFEAGGDGYTF. CDR3 bases: TGTGCCAGCAGTTTCGAAGCAGGGGGCGATGGCTACACCTTC.

The table lists this clonotype with a few counts. The chain links TRBV5-5 to TRBJ1-5; D is ambiguous. This CDR3 contains 14 residues. Germline loops: CDR1 SGHKS, CDR2 YYEKEE (reference sequence). Deletions cut 0 bases from V and 3 bases from J, with 7 bases between. The CDR3 DNA reads TGTGCCAGCAGCTTGGGGGCAAACAATCAGCCCCAGCATTTT. It translates to CASSLGANNQPQHF.

This clonotype was seen ten or more times. CDR3 residues: CATSREASGGAPAKNIQYF. Here the CDR3 DNA reads TGTGCCACCAGCAGAGAGGCTAGCGGGGGGGCACCAGCCAAAAACATTCAGTACTTC. The chain links TRBV15 to TRBJ2-4; 12 bases line up with TRBD2. Germline assignment: CDR1 LNHNV and CDR2 YYDKDF (reference sequence). This CDR3 has 19 amino acids. V dropped 0 bases and J dropped 0; count of bases not matched to a gene: 6. Looking up the rest from reference TRBV15 and TRBJ2-4 gives the full variable domain: DAMVIQNPRYQVTQFGKPVTLSCSQTLNHNVMYWYQQKSSQAPKLLFHYYDKDFNNEADTPDNFQSRRPNTSFCFLDIRSPGLGDTAMYLCATSREASGGAPAKNIQYFGAGTRLSVL.

This chain connects TRBV7-8 to TRBJ1-4; 7 bases match TRBD1. The V segment lost 9 bases and the J segment 6 bases; nucleotides outside the gene matches: 13. The CDR3 runs to 15 residues. Germline CDR1 SGHVS, CDR2 FQNEAQ. CDR3 in amino acids: CARSGNRGTYEKLFF. The DNA of the CDR3 is TGTGCCAGGAGCGGAAACAGGGGAACATATGAAAAACTGTTTTTT.

There are a few counts of this clonotype. The chain employs TRBV9 and TRBJ2-3; 7 bases are a match to TRBD1. The CDR3 contains 15 residues. V lost 4 bases to trimming and J lost 1 base; unmatched junction nucleotides: 6. Germline V lookup: CDR1 SGDLS, CDR2 YYNGEE. The CDR3 reads CASSLTGTGTDTQYF. The CDR3, as DNA: TGTGCCAGCAGCCTCACAGGGACAGGCACAGATACGCAGTATTTT.

This clonotype has a handful of counts. This chain connects TRBV24-1 to TRBJ1-5; weak D call: TRBD1 (5 bases). This CDR3 region has 15 residues. The germline V gene has CDR1 KGHDR and CDR2 SFDVKD. V was clipped by 3 bases and J by 3 bases, with 11 bases between them. The CDR3 here is CATSDTRAPNQPQHF. CDR3 bases: TGTGCCACCAGTGATACCAGGGCCCCCAATCAGCCCCAGCATTTT.

The V gene is TRBV6-2 or TRBV6-3, the J gene TRBJ1-5; D gene ambiguous. This CDR3 spans 13 amino acids. V gave up 8 bases and J gave up 5 bases, with 13 bases separating them. In germline, CDR1 is MNHEY, CDR2 SVGEGT. CDR3 amino acids: CASSKGQDQPQHF. The CDR3 DNA sequence: TGTGCCAGCTCTAAAGGGCAGGATCAGCCCCAGCATTTT.

The chain combines TRBV14 with TRBJ1-1, with a weak D call TRBD1 (6 bases). Germline CDR1 is SGHDN and CDR2 is FVKESK. The CDR3 sequence is 15 residues long. The V gene lost 4 bases and the J gene lost 5 bases, with 17 bases spanning the gap. The CDR3 DNA reads as TGTGCCAGCAGCCCCTTCGTAAACAGGGTGACTGAAGCTTTCTTT. Translating it yields CASSPFVNRVTEAFF. Together with reference TRBV14 and TRBJ1-1, the CDR3 gives the full variable domain: EAGVTQFPSHSVIEKGQTVTLRCDPISGHDNLYWYRRVMGKEIKFLLHFVKESKQDESGMPNNRFLAERTGGTYSTLKVQPAELEDSGVYFCASSPFVNRVTEAFFGQGTRLTVV.

This clonotype was observed many times. The chain employs TRBV6-5 and TRBJ1-6; 7 nucleotides match TRBD1. Germline assignment: CDR1 MNHEY and CDR2 SVGAGI. The CDR3 extends over 11 amino acids. V trimming: 2 bases; J trimming: 15 bases; junction bases outside the gene matches: 1. The CDR3 nucleotides are TGTGCCAGCAGTTACCGGGACAGCCTCCACTTT. This sequence encodes CASSYRDSLHF.

As to this clonotype: One base away lies a much larger clone, so this may be a sequencing read error. This sequence joins TRBV6-2 or TRBV6-3 and TRBJ2-7, with D possibly matching TRBD1 (6 bases). Germline CDR1 and CDR2: MNHEY and SVGEGT. The CDR3 runs 12 residues. CDR3 nucleotide sequence: TGTGTCAGCAGTAACAGGGAGTTCGAGCAGTACTTC. The encoded protein is CVSSNREFEQYF.

The rearrangement joins TRBV6-6 to TRBJ1-5; 9 nucleotides match TRBD1. The CDR3 length is 15 residues. V shed 2 bases and J 6 bases; nucleotides not matched to a gene: 5. CDR1 is MNHNY and CDR2 is SVGAGI in the germline V gene (reference sequence). The CDR3 bases are TGTGCCAGCAGTTACGACCCGGGACAGGGTCAGCCCCAGCATTTT. Protein: CASSYDPGQGQPQHF.

This clonotype was counted a few times. The chain employs TRBV7-2 and TRBJ1-6; D perhaps matches TRBD1 (6 bases). The CDR3 loop spans 15 amino acids. V gave up 0 bases and J gave up 9 bases, with 12 bases separating them. Germline V CDR1 and CDR2: SGHTA, FQGNSA. The CDR3 nucleotides are TGTGCCAGCAGCTTAGCGCAGGGGACAACTTCACCCCTCCACTTT. As protein: CASSLAQGTTSPLHF.

The chain recombines TRBV24-1 with TRBJ2-6, with 9 bases fitting TRBD1. Germline V gene sequence: CDR1 KGHDR, CDR2 SFDVKD. The CDR3 runs to 18 residues. The trim removed 3 bases at V and 0 bases at J, leaving 5 bases unmatched. This CDR3 is CATSDPGQGDSGANVLTF. CDR3 nucleotides: TGTGCCACCAGTGATCCGGGACAGGGAGACTCTGGGGCCAACGTCCTGACTTTC.

J is TRBJ2-3 and V is TRBV20-1; 7 bases fit TRBD2. The CDR3 is made up of 14 amino acids. V was pared by 1 base and J by 6 bases, with 7 bases of the junction left unmatched. Germline CDR1 is DFQATT and CDR2 is SNEGSKA (reference sequence). The CDR3 loop reads CSARAAGLVDTQYF. For the CDR3, the DNA is TGCAGTGCTAGAGCAGCGGGGTTAGTTGATACGCAGTATTTT.

This clonotype was picked up many times. The chain uses TRBV7-2 and TRBJ2-3; 15 nucleotides align to TRBD2. Germline-derived CDR1 and CDR2 are SGHTA and FQGNSA. With 5 bases clipped from V and 1 base from J, the junction kept 7 bases outside the gene matches. This CDR3 is built from 18 residues. The CDR3 sequence is CASSPGLAGGLGTDTQYF. The CDR3 nucleotides are TGTGCCAGCAGCCCCGGACTAGCGGGGGGGCTTGGCACAGATACGCAGTATTTT.

In this sample, this clonotype turned up many times. The chain joins TRBV7-9 to TRBJ2-5, with D perhaps matching TRBD1 (5 bases). V lost 5 bases to trimming and J lost 2 bases, with 9 bases between them. This CDR3 spans 13 amino acids. CDR1 is SEHNR, CDR2 FQNEAQ, per germline (reference sequence). The CDR3 spells CASSQDTQETQYF. The CDR3 DNA reads as TGTGCCAGCAGCCAGGACACTCAAGAGACCCAGTACTTC.